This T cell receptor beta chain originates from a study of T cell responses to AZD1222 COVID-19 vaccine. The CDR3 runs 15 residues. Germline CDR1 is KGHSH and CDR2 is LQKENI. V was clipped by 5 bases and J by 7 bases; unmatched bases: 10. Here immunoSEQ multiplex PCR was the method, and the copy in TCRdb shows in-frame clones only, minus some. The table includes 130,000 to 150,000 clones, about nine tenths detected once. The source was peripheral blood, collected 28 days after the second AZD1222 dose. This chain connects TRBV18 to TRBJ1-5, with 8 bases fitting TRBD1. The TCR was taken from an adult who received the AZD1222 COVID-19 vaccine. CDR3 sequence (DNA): TGTGCCAGCTCATCCGACAGGGGCGCTGGCCAGCCCCAGCATTTT. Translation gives CASSSDRGAGQPQHF.